A single sample gave rise to the 9 T cell receptor beta chains below, sequenced in a study of blood T cell repertoires in COVID-19. The method was immunoSEQ multiplex PCR; TCRdb's version includes in-frame clones alone and lacks a portion of them. The top ten hold around 3.5% of the sample, which has approximately 140,000 clones, 65% to 90% seen once. Sequenced material: peripheral blood. The source of these receptors is a man aged 65-85 years with acute or convalescent COVID-19.

In its sample, this clone was seen a few times. The genes are TRBV5-1 and TRBJ2-5; TRBD1 agrees at 8 bases. CDR3 length: 14 amino acids. Germline lookup yields CDR1 SGHRS and CDR2 YFSETQ. The junction had 3 bases not matched to a gene; V was cut back by 3 bases and J by 2 bases. CDR3 DNA: TGCGCCAGCAGCTGGACAGGGTTTCAAGAGACCCAGTACTTC. Encoded protein: CASSWTGFQETQYF.

The chain couples TRBV24-1 to TRBJ1-5; 8 nucleotides match TRBD1. Germline V CDR1 and CDR2: KGHDR, SFDVKD. The V gene end was trimmed by 8 bases and the J gene end by 5 bases; junction bases not matched to a gene: 10. This CDR3 region has 15 residues. The CDR3 nucleotides are TGTGCCACCATCAAGACAGGGGATGGCGATCAGCCCCAGCATTTT. Amino acid sequence: CATIKTGDGDQPQHF.

The CDR3 DNA follows: TGTGCCAGCAGCTCTCGACAGGGGCGAGAGACCCAGTACTTC. This translates into CASSSRQGRETQYF. This rearrangement joins TRBV21-1 to TRBJ2-5; TRBD1, the table's D call, was not compared with the DNA. TRBV21-1 is noted as a pseudogene. The CDR3 loop spans 14 amino acids.

The DNA of the CDR3 is TGTGCCAGCAGGGGGACAGGTACCTCCGAGCAGTACTTC. Amino acids: CASRGTGTSEQYF. The chain combines TRBV28 with TRBJ2-7; 8 nucleotides align to TRBD1. The CDR3 sequence is 13 residues long. Germline lookup yields CDR1 MDHEN and CDR2 SYDVKM. The trim removed 6 bases at V and 6 bases at J, leaving 7 bases unmatched.

This clone was seen just once. V gene TRBV4-3 combines with J gene TRBJ2-1; D gene uncertain. The CDR3 covers 16 residues. V lost 0 bases to trimming and J lost 4 bases, with 13 bases between them. From germline, CDR1 is LGHNA and CDR2 YSLEER. CDR3 residues: CASSQDQGHGYNEQFF. In DNA, the CDR3 is TGCGCCAGCAGCCAAGATCAAGGCCACGGGTACAATGAGCAGTTCTTC.

The chain links TRBV15 to TRBJ2-3, with unresolved D. The CDR3 is 13 residues long. CDR1 LNHNV and CDR2 YYDKDF come from the germline V gene (reference sequence). The V and J ends lost 8 bases and 3 bases respectively, with 12 bases between them. This chain's CDR3 is CATGKGVTDTQYF. The CDR3 DNA follows: TGTGCCACCGGAAAAGGAGTGACAGATACGCAGTATTTT.

The rearrangement links TRBV19 to TRBJ1-1, with D hard to call. The germline V gene encodes CDR1 LNHDA and CDR2 SQIVND (reference sequence). This CDR3 comprises 14 residues. V lost 10 bases and J 1 base, leaving 16 bases between the germline ends. The CDR3 coding sequence is TGTGCCACCGACCCCGGGAACTCGAACACTGAAGCTTTCTTT. It codes for CATDPGNSNTEAFF.

The chain carries TRBV7-2 and TRBJ1-6; D remains unclear. The CDR3 is 12 amino acids. The germline V gene encodes CDR1 SGHTA and CDR2 FQGNSA. V gave up 2 bases and J gave up 10 bases, with 6 bases separating them. The DNA of the CDR3 is TGTGCCAGCAGCTTAATCAGATCACCCCTCCACTTT. It specifies CASSLIRSPLHF. The complete variable domain, with remaining parts taken from reference TRBV7-2 and TRBJ1-6, reads GAGVSQSPSNKVTEKGKDVELRCDPISGHTALYWYRQSLGQGLEFLIYFQGNSAPDKSGLPSDRFSAERTGGSVSTLTIQRTQQEDSAVYLCASSLIRSPLHFGNGTRLTVT.

Regarding this clone: At one end the junction does not follow the germline gene, possibly because of a read error. V gene TRBV7-7 combines with J gene TRBJ2-1; 7 nucleotides match TRBD1. The germline V gene encodes CDR1 SSHAT and CDR2 FNYEAQ (reference sequence). This CDR3 region has 20 residues. The CDR3: CASSLEGRTGVPSSYNEQFF. The CDR3, as DNA: TGTGCTAGCAGCTTAGAAGGCCGGACAGGTGTCCCGAGCTCCTACAATGAGCAGTTCTTC.